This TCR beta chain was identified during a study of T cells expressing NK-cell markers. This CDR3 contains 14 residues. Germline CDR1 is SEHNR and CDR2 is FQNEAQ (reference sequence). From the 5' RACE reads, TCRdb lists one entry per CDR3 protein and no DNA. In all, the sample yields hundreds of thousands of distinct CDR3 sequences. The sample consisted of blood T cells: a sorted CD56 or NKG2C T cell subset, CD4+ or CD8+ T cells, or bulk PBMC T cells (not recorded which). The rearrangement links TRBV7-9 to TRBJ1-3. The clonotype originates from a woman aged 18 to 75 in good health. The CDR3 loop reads CASSFEGYGNTIYF. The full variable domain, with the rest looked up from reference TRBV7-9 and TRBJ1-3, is DTGVSQNPRHKITKRGQNVTFRCDPISEHNRLYWYRQTLGQGPEFLTYFQNEAQLEKSRLLSDRFSAERPKGSFSTLEIQRTEQGDSAMYLCASSFEGYGNTIYFGEGSWLTVV.